The sequence of this T cell receptor (beta chain) was determined in a study of human T cells and chemical hapten exposure. At the level of the study: It was small differences in pooled library volume that mainly caused per-sample TCR yields to vary. General study points: No change in TCRs above 1 in 1000 frequency was produced by DPC sensitization.

Regarding time point: patch test 2, 6 weeks after DPC sensitization. The treatment: therapeutic diphenylcyclopropenone sensitization with weekly scalp DPC. Unfractionated whole blood yielded total RNA. CDR1 is SGHDN, CDR2 FVKESK, per germline. V lost 1 base and J 7 bases, leaving 8 bases between the germline ends. The CDR3 extends over 13 amino acids. Worth noting for this clonotype: Its antigen is currently unknown.

Unique molecular identifiers were affixed to discrete cDNA molecules within the library. TCRdb called the RACE reads again in MiXCR, with one record for every CDR3 protein. There are approximately 75,000 distinct CDR3 sequences in the sample; about 8% occur only once, and roughly 3% lies in the top ten. This receptor was obtained from a woman in her 50s with alopecia areata. Some clones in this sample may be carry-over from other donors' samples. This chain joins TRBV14 and TRBJ1-5, with TRBD1 as a possible D gene (5 bases). This material consisted of whole blood, taken in connection with sensitization to the hapten diphenylcyclopropenone (DPC). CDR3 sequence: CASSQGGAQPQHF. The CDR3 bases are TGTGCCAGCAGCCAAGGCGGGGCCCAGCCCCAGCATTTT. Full variable domain (rest looked up from reference TRBV14 and TRBJ1-5): EAGVTQFPSHSVIEKGQTVTLRCDPISGHDNLYWYRRVMGKEIKFLLHFVKESKQDESGMPNNRFLAERTGGTYSTLKVQPAELEDSGVYFCASSQGGAQPQHFGDGTRLSIL.